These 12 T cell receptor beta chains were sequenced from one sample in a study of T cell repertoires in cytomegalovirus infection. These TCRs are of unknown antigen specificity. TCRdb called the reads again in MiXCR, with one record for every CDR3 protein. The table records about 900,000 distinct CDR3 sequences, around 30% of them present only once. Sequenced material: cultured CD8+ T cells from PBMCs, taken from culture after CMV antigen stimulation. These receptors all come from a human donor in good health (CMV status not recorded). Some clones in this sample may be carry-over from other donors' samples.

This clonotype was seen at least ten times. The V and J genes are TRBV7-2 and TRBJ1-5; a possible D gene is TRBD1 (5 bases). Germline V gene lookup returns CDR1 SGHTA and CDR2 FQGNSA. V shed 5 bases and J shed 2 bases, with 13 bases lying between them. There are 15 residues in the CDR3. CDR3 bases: TGTGCCAGCAGCCTAATCTCGGGGGGCAATCAGCCCCAGCATTTT. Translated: CASSLISGGNQPQHF.

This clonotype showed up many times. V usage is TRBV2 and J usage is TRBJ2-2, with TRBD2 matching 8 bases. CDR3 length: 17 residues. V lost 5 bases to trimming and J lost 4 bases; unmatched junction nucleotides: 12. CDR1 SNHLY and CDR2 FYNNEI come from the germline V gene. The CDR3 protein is CASSTTLAGSGTGELFF. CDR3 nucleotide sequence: TGTGCCAGCAGTACCACCTTAGCGGGGTCGGGCACCGGGGAGCTGTTTTTT.

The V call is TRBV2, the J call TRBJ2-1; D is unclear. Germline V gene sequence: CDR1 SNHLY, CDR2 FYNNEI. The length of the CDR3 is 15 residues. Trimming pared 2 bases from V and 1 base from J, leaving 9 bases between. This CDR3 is CASSESGPSYNEQFF. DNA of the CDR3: TGTGCCAGCAGTGAATCCGGACCGTCCTACAATGAGCAGTTCTTC.

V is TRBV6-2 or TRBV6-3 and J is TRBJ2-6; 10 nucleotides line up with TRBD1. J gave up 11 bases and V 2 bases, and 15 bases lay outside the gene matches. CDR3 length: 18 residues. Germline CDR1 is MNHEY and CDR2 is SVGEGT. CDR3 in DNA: TGTGCCAGCAGTTACCCTCCGGGACAGGGGTTGGTTGAAGACGTCCTGACTTTC. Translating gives CASSYPPGQGLVEDVLTF.

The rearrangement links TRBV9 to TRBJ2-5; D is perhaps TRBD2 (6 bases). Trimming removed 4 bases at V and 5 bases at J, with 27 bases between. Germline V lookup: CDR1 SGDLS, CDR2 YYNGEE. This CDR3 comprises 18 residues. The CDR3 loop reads CASSPREVTAALGETQYF. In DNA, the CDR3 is TGTGCCAGCAGCCCTAGGGAGGTGACAGCGGCCTTGGGGGAGACCCAGTACTTC.

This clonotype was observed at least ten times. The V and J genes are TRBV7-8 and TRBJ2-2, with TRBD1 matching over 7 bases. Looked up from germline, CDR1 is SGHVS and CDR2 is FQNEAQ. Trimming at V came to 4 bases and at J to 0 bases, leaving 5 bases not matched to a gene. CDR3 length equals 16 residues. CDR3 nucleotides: TGTGCCAGCAGCTCACCGGGACAGTCGAACACCGGGGAGCTGTTTTTT. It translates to CASSSPGQSNTGELFF. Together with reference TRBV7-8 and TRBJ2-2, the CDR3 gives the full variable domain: GAGVSQSPRYKVAKRGQDVALRCDPISGHVSLFWYQQALGQGPEFLTYFQNEAQLDKSGLPSDRFFAERPEGSVSTLKIQRTQQEDSAVYLCASSSPGQSNTGELFFGEGSRLTVL.

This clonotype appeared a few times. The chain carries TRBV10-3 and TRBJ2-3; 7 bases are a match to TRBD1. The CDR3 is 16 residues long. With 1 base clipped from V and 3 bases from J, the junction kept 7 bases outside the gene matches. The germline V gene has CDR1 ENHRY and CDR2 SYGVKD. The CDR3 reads CAISEFDREGTDTQYF. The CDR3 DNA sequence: TGTGCCATCAGTGAGTTCGACAGGGAAGGGACAGATACGCAGTATTTT.

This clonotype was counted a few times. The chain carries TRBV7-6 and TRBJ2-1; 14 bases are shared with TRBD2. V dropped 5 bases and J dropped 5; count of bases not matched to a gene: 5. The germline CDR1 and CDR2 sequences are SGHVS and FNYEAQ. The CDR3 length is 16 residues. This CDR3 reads CASSPRTSGGNNEQFF. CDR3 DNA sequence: TGTGCCAGCAGCCCCCGGACTAGCGGGGGGAACAATGAGCAGTTCTTC.

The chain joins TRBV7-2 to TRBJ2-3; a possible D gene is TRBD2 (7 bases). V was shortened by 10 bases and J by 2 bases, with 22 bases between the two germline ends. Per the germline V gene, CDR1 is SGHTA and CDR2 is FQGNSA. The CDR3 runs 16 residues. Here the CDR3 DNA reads TGTGCCAACAGTCCGAGGGGGGGGCTAAACACAGATACGCAGTATTTT. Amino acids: CANSPRGGLNTDTQYF.

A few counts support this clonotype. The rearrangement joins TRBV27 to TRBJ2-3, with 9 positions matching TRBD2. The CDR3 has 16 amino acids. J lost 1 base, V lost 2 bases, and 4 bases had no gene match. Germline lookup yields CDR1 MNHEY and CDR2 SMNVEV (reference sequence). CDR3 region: CASSLQAGGRTDTQYF. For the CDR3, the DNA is TGTGCCAGCAGTTTACAAGCGGGGGGCCGCACAGATACGCAGTATTTT.

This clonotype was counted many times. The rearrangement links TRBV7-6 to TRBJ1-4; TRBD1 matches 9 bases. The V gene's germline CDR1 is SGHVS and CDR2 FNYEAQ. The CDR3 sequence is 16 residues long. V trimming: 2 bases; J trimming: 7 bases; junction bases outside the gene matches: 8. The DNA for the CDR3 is TGTGCCAGCAGCTTATCCCGACAGGGGGTAGCTGAAAAACTGTTTTTT. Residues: CASSLSRQGVAEKLFF.

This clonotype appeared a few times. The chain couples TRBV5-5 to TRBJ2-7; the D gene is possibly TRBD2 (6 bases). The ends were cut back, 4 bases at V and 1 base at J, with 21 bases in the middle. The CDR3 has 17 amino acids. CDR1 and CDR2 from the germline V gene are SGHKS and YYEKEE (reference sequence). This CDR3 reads CASSQSSVRDWSYEQYF. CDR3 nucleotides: TGTGCCAGCAGCCAGTCAAGTGTCCGGGACTGGTCCTACGAGCAGTACTTC.